These 23 T cell receptor beta chains share one sample of origin, sequenced in a study of blood T cell repertoires in COVID-19. Some clones are missing from TCRdb's copy, which holds only in-frame ones; the method was immunoSEQ multiplex PCR. Of 60,000 to 85,000 clones listed, around 80% are singletons. The sequencing input was peripheral blood. The receptors come from a human donor in a cohort sampled during active COVID-19.

This chain joins TRBV25-1 and TRBJ1-2; TRBD1 is a possible D gene (6 bases). The V gene's germline CDR1 is MGHDK and CDR2 SYGVNS. The CDR3 is 14 residues long. V lost 3 bases to trimming and J lost 4 bases, with 12 bases between them. In DNA form, the CDR3 reads TGTGCCAGCAGTGATCCAGGGGCGACCTATGGCTACACCTTC. Protein product: CASSDPGATYGYTF.

The CDR3 DNA is TGTGCCAGCAGCCCAGTACTAGCGGGAGGTCTAGCCAAAAACATTCAGTACTTC. Translation: CASSPVLAGGLAKNIQYF. The gene calls are TRBV7-2 and TRBJ2-4, with TRBD2 matching 12 bases. Germline CDR1 SGHTA, CDR2 FQGNSA. Trimming cost V 5 bases and J 0 bases; bases outside gene matches: 8. The CDR3 extends over 18 amino acids.

This chain links TRBV6-2 or TRBV6-3 with TRBJ1-2; 7 bases align to TRBD1. Germline V lookup: CDR1 MNHEY, CDR2 SVGEGT. The CDR3 length is 17 residues. V lost 2 bases to trimming and J lost 0 bases; unmatched junction nucleotides: 9. The chain's CDR3 is CASSYIHRGLSNYGYTF. CDR3 bases: TGTGCCAGCAGTTACATCCACAGGGGCCTTTCTAACTATGGCTACACCTTC.

This clone is a singleton in its sample. The chain uses TRBV7-2 and TRBJ1-2; D possibly corresponds to TRBD1 (6 bases). The ends were cut back, 2 bases at V and 8 bases at J, with 12 bases in the middle. The CDR3 runs to 13 residues. Germline assignment: CDR1 SGHTA and CDR2 FQGNSA. The CDR3 DNA is TGTGCCAGCAGCTTAAGGTCAGGGGACGGCTACACCTTC. It codes for CASSLRSGDGYTF. Combining the CDR3 with reference TRBV7-2 and TRBJ1-2 gives the whole variable domain GAGVSQSPSNKVTEKGKDVELRCDPISGHTALYWYRQSLGQGLEFLIYFQGNSAPDKSGLPSDRFSAERTGGSVSTLTIQRTQQEDSAVYLCASSLRSGDGYTFGSGTRLTVV.

The chain recombines TRBV24-1 with TRBJ1-2; 7 nucleotides align to TRBD1. Germline V lookup: CDR1 KGHDR, CDR2 SFDVKD. The CDR3 totals 14 residues. V lost 3 bases and J lost 8; bases outside the gene matches: 8. As DNA, the CDR3 is TGTGCCACCAGTGATCCCACAGGGGCACGGGGCTACACCTTC. Translated, it gives CATSDPTGARGYTF.

The chain is built from TRBV3-1 (or the pseudogene TRBV3-2) and TRBJ2-7, with TRBD2 matching 7 bases. Trimming at V came to 4 bases and at J to 3 bases, leaving 9 bases not matched to a gene. Germline CDR1 LGHDT, CDR2 YNNKEL (reference sequence). The CDR3 totals 15 residues. This CDR3 is CASSPLSGALYEQYF. The DNA of the CDR3 is TGTGCCAGCAGCCCGCTGAGCGGGGCCCTCTACGAGCAGTACTTC.

This chain uses TRBV5-1 with TRBJ1-1; 10 bases align to TRBD1. Germline lookup yields CDR1 SGHRS and CDR2 YFSETQ. The length of the CDR3 is 15 residues. Trimming took 3 bases from V and 5 from J; bases not matched to a gene: 7. DNA for the CDR3: TGCGCCAGCAGCTGGACAGGGGGATCCGAAACTGAAGCTTTCTTT. Translating gives CASSWTGGSETEAFF.

The CDR3 spells CATSRDRDVWGAGGRSKTQYF. DNA for the CDR3: TGTGCCACCAGCAGAGATCGGGACGTATGGGGTGCAGGGGGTCGGTCGAAGACCCAGTACTTC. This sequence joins TRBV15 and TRBJ2-5, with 7 bases lining up with TRBD1. Germline V gene data show CDR1 as LNHNV and CDR2 as YYDKDF (reference sequence). V lost 0 bases, J lost 6 bases, and 25 bases stayed unmatched. CDR3 length equals 21 residues.

The chain recombines TRBV15 with TRBJ1-4, with 8 bases aligning to TRBD1. Germline loops: CDR1 LNHNV, CDR2 YYDKDF (reference sequence). This CDR3 comprises 15 residues. Unmatched junction bases numbered 5, after V lost 1 base and J lost 7 bases. The CDR3 coding sequence is TGTGCCACCAGCAGAGCCGGGACAGGCGGTGAAAAACTGTTTTTT. As protein: CATSRAGTGGEKLFF. Full variable domain (rest looked up from reference TRBV15 and TRBJ1-4): DAMVIQNPRYQVTQFGKPVTLSCSQTLNHNVMYWYQQKSSQAPKLLFHYYDKDFNNEADTPDNFQSRRPNTSFCFLDIRSPGLGDTAMYLCATSRAGTGGEKLFFGSGTQLSVL.

The chain is built from TRBV19 and TRBJ2-5; 7 positions agree with TRBD2. Germline V lookup: CDR1 LNHDA, CDR2 SQIVND (reference sequence). The CDR3 has 14 amino acids. V lost 6 bases, J lost 5 bases, and 9 bases stayed unmatched. CDR3 nucleotides: TGTGCCAGTAGCGACACGGGGGGTTGGGAGACCCAGTACTTC. This codes for CASSDTGGWETQYF.

This chain joins TRBV5-1 and TRBJ2-5; 9 nucleotides match TRBD2. Germline trimming cut 0 bases from V and 4 bases from J; bases unmatched to any gene: 10. The CDR3 is 17 residues long. CDR1 SGHRS and CDR2 YFSETQ come from the germline V gene. The CDR3: CASSLALGGGAPETQYF. In DNA form, the CDR3 reads TGCGCCAGCAGCTTGGCCCTTGGCGGGGGGGCCCCAGAGACCCAGTACTTC.

The chain has TRBV7-2 and TRBJ2-3; TRBD1 agrees at 10 bases. The CDR3 spans 15 residues. With V trimmed by 5 bases and J by 1 base, 3 bases remained unmatched. Germline V gives CDR1 SGHTA, CDR2 FQGNSA. Written as DNA, the CDR3 is TGTGCCAGCAGCCCTGACAGGGGGCGCACAGATACGCAGTATTTT. Translating it yields CASSPDRGRTDTQYF.

This sequence joins TRBV15 and TRBJ2-5, with D maybe TRBD2 (7 bases). The CDR3 has 18 residues. The germline V and J ends were trimmed by 3 bases and 5 bases, with 25 bases remaining between them. CDR1 LNHNV and CDR2 YYDKDF come from the germline V gene (reference sequence). CDR3 sequence (DNA): TGTGCCACCAGCAGCCCCGGGTCGGGGGGCGAAGGTTCGGAGACCCAGTACTTC. This encodes CATSSPGSGGEGSETQYF. Full variable domain (rest looked up from reference TRBV15 and TRBJ2-5): DAMVIQNPRYQVTQFGKPVTLSCSQTLNHNVMYWYQQKSSQAPKLLFHYYDKDFNNEADTPDNFQSRRPNTSFCFLDIRSPGLGDTAMYLCATSSPGSGGEGSETQYFGPGTRLLVL.

The chain links TRBV12-1 to TRBJ1-5; the table gives TRBD1 as D, unverified against the DNA. TRBV12-1 constitutes a pseudogene. CDR3 length equals 17 residues. This CDR3 reads CASSFGNRDSRNQPQHF. As DNA, the CDR3 is TGTGCCAGCAGCTTTGGGAACCGGGACAGTCGCAATCAGCCCCAGCATTTT.

This clone was seen a few times. The chain links TRBV5-6 to TRBJ1-5; D is perhaps TRBD1 (6 bases). Between the trimmed V and J ends, which lost 3 bases and 6 bases, there was a span of 19 bases. The CDR3 is made up of 16 amino acids. Germline V gene lookup returns CDR1 SGHDT and CDR2 YYEEEE. CDR3 sequence (DNA): TGTGCCAGCAGCTACCAGACAGGTCTTTTAGGTCAGCCCCAGCATTTT. Amino acids: CASSYQTGLLGQPQHF.

The V call is TRBV7-3, the J call TRBJ1-1; 7 bases agree with TRBD1. From germline, CDR1 is SGHTA and CDR2 FQGTGA. The ends lost 5 bases at V and 3 bases at J; junction bases unmatched: 3. The CDR3 is made up of 13 amino acids. The CDR3 spells CASSITGDTEAFF. DNA of the CDR3: TGTGCCAGCAGCATTACAGGGGACACTGAAGCTTTCTTT.

The chain carries TRBV9 and TRBJ2-3, with no clear D. Trimming took 4 bases from V and 2 from J, leaving 8 bases between them. Germline values: CDR1 SGDLS, CDR2 YYNGEE. The CDR3 consists of 13 residues. The CDR3 DNA is TGTGCCAGCAGCTTGACAACCACAGATACGCAGTATTTT. Translated, it gives CASSLTTTDTQYF.

This CDR3 is CASSKSGGGKNTEAFF. The CDR3 DNA reads as TGTGCCAGCAGCAAGAGCGGGGGAGGGAAGAACACTGAAGCTTTCTTT. V and J are TRBV7-9 and TRBJ1-1; D is perhaps TRBD1 (5 bases). Germline V lookup: CDR1 SEHNR, CDR2 FQNEAQ (reference sequence). Trimming took off 5 bases at V and 1 base at J, with 17 bases between the two ends. The CDR3 is made up of 16 amino acids.

The chain employs TRBV29-1 and TRBJ2-3; D is perhaps TRBD1 (6 bases). Trimming pared 4 bases from V and 4 bases from J, leaving 12 bases between. The germline gives CDR1 SQVTM, CDR2 ANQGSEA. The CDR3 has 13 amino acids. The CDR3: CSVVQGKADTQYF. The CDR3 DNA is TGCAGCGTTGTGCAGGGGAAGGCAGATACGCAGTATTTT.

V is TRBV30 and J is TRBJ2-3; D perhaps matches TRBD2 (6 bases). This CDR3 comprises 14 residues. CDR1 and CDR2 from the germline V gene are GTSNPN and SVGIG (reference sequence). V was clipped by 1 base and J by 0 bases, with 8 bases between them. The CDR3 reads CAWSAGTSTDTQYF. The DNA of the CDR3 is TGTGCCTGGAGTGCAGGGACTAGCACAGATACGCAGTATTTT.

The J gene is TRBJ1-5, the V gene TRBV10-3, with 8 nucleotides matching TRBD1. V shed 5 bases, J shed 5 bases, and the junction held 5 bases outside the gene matches. This CDR3 is 14 amino acids long. Germline V gene sequence: CDR1 ENHRY, CDR2 SYGVKD. In DNA form, the CDR3 reads TGTGCCATCAGTACAGGACAGGGCGATCAGCCCCAGCATTTT. It translates to CAISTGQGDQPQHF.

The chain recombines TRBV5-8 with TRBJ2-7; 8 bases map to TRBD2. Germline V gives CDR1 SGHTS, CDR2 YDEGEE. The V segment lost 4 bases and the J segment 0 bases; nucleotides outside the gene matches: 6. The CDR3 has 15 amino acids. This CDR3 reads CASSRTSGVSYEQYV. The CDR3 nucleotides read TGTGCCAGCAGCCGAACTAGCGGAGTCTCCTACGAGCAGTACGTC.

This clone was seen a single time. The V and J genes are TRBV7-9 and TRBJ2-2; D may be TRBD2 (6 bases). The CDR3 consists of 13 residues. The germline V and J ends were trimmed by 5 bases and 6 bases, with 10 bases remaining between them. The germline gives CDR1 SEHNR, CDR2 FQNEAQ (reference sequence). The CDR3 region is CASSNTGAGELFF. CDR3 bases: TGTGCCAGCAGCAACACGGGGGCCGGGGAGCTGTTTTTT.